This TCR beta chain comes out of a study of T cell repertoires in cytomegalovirus infection. Looking at the study overall: The public TCR beta signatures pointed to both CMV infection and matching HLA type. Study results and limitations: Ex vivo, HLA-C-restricted CMV-specific TCR beta clonotypes prevailed over the rest of the response.

Trimming removed 5 bases from V and 8 bases from J; junction bases left unmatched: 8. The germline V gene has CDR1 SGHTA and CDR2 FQGNSA. The CDR3 length is 14 residues. Each CDR3 protein gets one entry after TCRdb re-called the reads with MiXCR. This table has approximately 260,000 distinct CDR3 sequences, 20% to 25% appearing once. This clonotype has at least ten counts. Its antigen is unidentified. This material consisted of cultured PBMCs, taken from culture after CMV antigen stimulation. The clonotype comes from a human donor in good health (CMV status not recorded). Some clones in this sample may be carry-over from other donors' samples. The genes are TRBV7-2 and TRBJ1-4; 7 bases match TRBD1. The CDR3 is CASSRRQGHEKLFF. CDR3 nucleotide sequence: TGTGCCAGCAGCCGACGACAGGGTCACGAAAAACTGTTTTTT. Complete variable domain (other parts from reference TRBV7-2 and TRBJ1-4): GAGVSQSPSNKVTEKGKDVELRCDPISGHTALYWYRQSLGQGLEFLIYFQGNSAPDKSGLPSDRFSAERTGGSVSTLTIQRTQQEDSAVYLCASSRRQGHEKLFFGSGTQLSVL.